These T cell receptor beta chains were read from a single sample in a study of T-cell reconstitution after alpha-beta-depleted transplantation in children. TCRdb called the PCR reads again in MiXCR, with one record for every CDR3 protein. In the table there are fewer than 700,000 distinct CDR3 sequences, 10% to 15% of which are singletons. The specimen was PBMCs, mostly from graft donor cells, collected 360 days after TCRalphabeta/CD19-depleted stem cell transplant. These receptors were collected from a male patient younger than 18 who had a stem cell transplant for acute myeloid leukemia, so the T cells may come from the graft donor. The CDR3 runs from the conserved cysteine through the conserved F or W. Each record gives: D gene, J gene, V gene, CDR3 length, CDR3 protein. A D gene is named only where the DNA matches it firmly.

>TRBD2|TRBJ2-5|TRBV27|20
CASSLRSGTSGRGTGETQYF
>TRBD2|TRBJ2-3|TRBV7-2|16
CASSTSPSGRTDTQYF
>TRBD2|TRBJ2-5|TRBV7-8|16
CASGQGPLANQETQYF
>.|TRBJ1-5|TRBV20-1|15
CSARSQGPANQPQHF
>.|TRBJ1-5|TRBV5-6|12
CASSGDNQPQHF
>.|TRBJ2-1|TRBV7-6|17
CASSLGWVVWSYNEQFF
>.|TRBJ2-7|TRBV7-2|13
CASSSTGRYEQYF
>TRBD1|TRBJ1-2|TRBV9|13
CASSVVPGGGYTF
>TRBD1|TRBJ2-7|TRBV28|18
CASGPTAYRGKSSYEQYF
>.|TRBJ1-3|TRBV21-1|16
CASSKGPGYSGNTIYF
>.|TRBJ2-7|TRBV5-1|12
CASSLVANEQYF
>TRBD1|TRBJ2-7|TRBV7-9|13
CASRPTGDHEQYF
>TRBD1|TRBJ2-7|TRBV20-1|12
CSALTGTYEQYF
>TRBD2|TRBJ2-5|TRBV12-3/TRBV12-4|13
CASRERGGETQYF
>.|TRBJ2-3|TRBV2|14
CAGERAPSTDTQYF
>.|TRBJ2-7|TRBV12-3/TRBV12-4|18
CASTHSSRGGQIKYEQYF
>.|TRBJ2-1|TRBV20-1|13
CSARVGAGVEQFF
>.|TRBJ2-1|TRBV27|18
CASSTRAVGTPLYNEQFF
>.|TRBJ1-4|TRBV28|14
CASSNIGVGEKLFF
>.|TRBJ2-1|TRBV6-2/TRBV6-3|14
CASTNQGSYNEQFF
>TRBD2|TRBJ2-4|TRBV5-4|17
CASSPARGGLAKNIQYF
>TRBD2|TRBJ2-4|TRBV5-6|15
CASSLATSDKNIQYF
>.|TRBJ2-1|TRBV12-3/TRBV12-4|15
CASSLLAGRNPEQFF
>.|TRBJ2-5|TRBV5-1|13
CASSTPPGETQYF
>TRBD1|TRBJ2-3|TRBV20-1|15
CSAADRGRLTDTQYF
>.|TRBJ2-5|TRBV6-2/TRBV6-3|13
CASRVSLQETQYF
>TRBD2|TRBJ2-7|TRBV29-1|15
CSVVVAGGSSYEQYF
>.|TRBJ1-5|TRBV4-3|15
CASSQARSSNQPQHF
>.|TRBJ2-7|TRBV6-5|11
CASSRDYEEYF
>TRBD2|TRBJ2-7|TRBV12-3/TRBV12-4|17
CASSFGLAGGTTYEQYF
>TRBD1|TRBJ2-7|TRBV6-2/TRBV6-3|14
CASRTGTGIYEQYF
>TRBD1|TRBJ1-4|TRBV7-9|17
CASSAGTGGWGNEKLFF
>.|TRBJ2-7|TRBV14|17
CASSQDAGQLIPYEQYF
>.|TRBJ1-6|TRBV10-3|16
CAISEGVGRGDSPLHF
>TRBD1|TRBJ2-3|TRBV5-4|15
CASSFPDRAKDTQYF
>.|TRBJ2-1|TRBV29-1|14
CSVHRVLTYNEQFF
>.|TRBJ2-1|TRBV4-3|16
CASSRGLGFPYNEQFF
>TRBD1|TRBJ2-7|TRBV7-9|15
CASSPADRHPYEQYF
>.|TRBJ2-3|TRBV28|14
CASSAPPSTDTQYF
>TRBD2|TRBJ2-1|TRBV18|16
CASSPWAGGPYNEQFF
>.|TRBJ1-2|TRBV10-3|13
CAIRDVWGEGYTF
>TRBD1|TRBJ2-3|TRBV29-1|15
CSARDRAVSADTQYF
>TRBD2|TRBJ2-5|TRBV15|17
CATSGHRSTSEQETQYF
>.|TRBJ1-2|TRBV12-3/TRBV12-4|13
CASIEGEGLGYTF
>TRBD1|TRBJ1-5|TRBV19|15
CASSTDTGGNQPQHF
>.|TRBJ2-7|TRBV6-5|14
CASSSSGETYEQYF
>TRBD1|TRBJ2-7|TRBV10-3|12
CAISGQGHEQYF
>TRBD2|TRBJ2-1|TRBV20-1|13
CSARETGGNEQFF
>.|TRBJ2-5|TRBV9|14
CASSVEWGQETQYF